This entry features one T cell receptor beta chain sequence. This clone was picked up a small number of times. Its antigen has not been determined. Base quality data are lacking; no much larger clone is found one base away. The entry originates in a study of cytomegalovirus exposure and HLA in healthy donors listed by TCRdb under 2017. General notes on the study: In an earlier analysis of 587 of the donors, 250 to 350 Gb of sequence data and approximately 120 million unique TCR beta sequences from about 180 million T cells were reported. Typing coverage varied by locus: roughly 629-640 donors for A, B, C, DRB1 and DQB1; approximately 500 for DQA1; around 610 for DPA1; 450 to 480 for DPB1. The T cell repertoires of roughly 660 subjects were profiled by immunosequencing and related to cytomegalovirus serostatus. A later genetic analysis used genome-wide SNP genotypes for about 60% of the roughly 700 donors, treating that subset as a discovery cohort. About 320 gigabases of sequencing data and tens of millions of unique TCR sequences were included in an early release covering 550 to 800 HLA-typed donors. Across approximately 400 genotyped donors of the cohort, an average of about 240,000 unique TCR beta nucleotide sequences per donor were sequenced, and roughly a sixth of those sequences were non-productive. A separate validation cohort of 90 to 150 different subjects was used in addition to the roughly 670-subject first cohort. The study aimed to test whether cataloging public T cell receptors could reveal signatures of past pathogen exposure. To predict cytomegalovirus infection status, the study combined high-throughput TCR immunosequencing, statistical association of individual TCRs with disease status, and machine learning. HLA typing covered class I and class II loci at four-digit resolution. An earlier analysis of approximately 500 of the donors applied high-throughput TCR beta sequencing to assess whether each TCR beta V gene segment acted as functional or pseudogenic. Donor age, sex, ethnicity and CMV serostatus were compiled alongside the repertoire data. The genetic ancestry cluster associated with self-reported Caucasian donors included 70% to 85% of the roughly 390 genotyped donors. A later analysis re-examined previously published TCR beta repertoires from more than 600 donors and added high-resolution HLA genotyping to investigate patterns of TCR occurrence. Rather than using new phenotypic data, the later analysis identified candidate immune exposures from TCR beta sequences and from how often those sequences occurred across donors. All discovery cohort repertoires had been generated using a single sequencing platform. Four or five DR-DQ haplotypes were handled as single units for association and clustering, since linkage in the cohort was strong. Study-level results and caveats: Across donors, most TCR sequences were observed very rarely, whereas some public TCRs were present in many individuals. At a false discovery rate of 0.05, a later analysis linked 16,951 TCR beta sequences to specific HLA alleles. In the study, some 160 TCR beta chains were listed as associated with cytomegalovirus. The sequencing pipeline was judged likely to have produced a cluster of highly shared sequence variants as a technical artifact. When HLA alleles, especially DR and DQ, strongly co-occurred, TCR associations were difficult to assign to individual alleles. Correlated functional status among segregating V segments might be attributable to linkage disequilibrium, but an unknown experimental factor could not be ruled out. A later genetic analysis reported fewer N-insertions in productive TCRs among donors in an Asian-associated ancestry cluster than the roughly 700-donor mean. In an earlier analysis of around 500 of the donors, most TCR beta V segments appeared in productive rearrangements about 90% or about 30% of the time, broadly matching IMGT annotations. The presence/absence analyses assumed that sequencing depth was roughly uniform across donors, and that assumption may not be true. In a later analysis, HLA-associated TCR beta chains were found to be more clonally expanded and to have lower generation probabilities than equally common non-associated chains. In a later analysis, TCR association rates were found to vary across HLA loci, with the most associated TCRs seen for DRB1 alleles and the fewest for HLA-C alleles. Because some donors lacked HLA typing at each locus, the association tests relied only on the typed subset. In a later analysis, several top co-occurrence clusters were reported to appear linked to parvovirus B19, influenza, CMV and Epstein-Barr virus. Over 15 rarely observed V segments, including chromosome 9 orphons, were excluded from the earlier analysis of about 600 of the donors because counts were too low. In vitro tests confirmed that three of the cytomegalovirus-associated TCR beta chains recognize cytomegalovirus antigens. The classifier was reported to diagnose cytomegalovirus status with high specificity and sensitivity in both the original and validation cohorts. The cohort was sequenced for TCR beta chains only, and without alpha or paired-chain data the features that could be detected were limited. A further reported finding was that TCR beta sequences accurately predicted the HLA-A and HLA-B alleles for most subjects in the first cohort. The authors suggested that the approach could potentially be generalized to other disease states and immunological phenotypes. The only immune exposure information available for the cohort was CMV serostatus. An association between a missense DCLRE1C variant and V-gene and J-gene trimming of TCR beta chains was found in a later genetic analysis and replicated in an independent cohort. In a later analysis, most CMV-associated TCR beta chains were found to appear HLA-restricted, with HLA associations seemingly driven largely by CMV exposure. The 87-base-pair reads could not distinguish some IMGT-functional V segments, including TRBV6-2 and TRBV6-3, so those segments were excluded.

The cohort consisted of 666 healthy bone marrow donors. Cohort members were all nominally healthy when sampled, although unrecorded immune exposures were likely present. The donor tested CMV seronegative, placing the donor among the 352 seronegative members of the cohort. Every donor gave a peripheral blood sample, and the peripheral blood mononuclear cells from that sample were used for TCR beta sequencing. Genomic DNA extraction from the blood cell samples was performed with the Qiagen DNeasy Blood Extraction Kit. The library was made by the immunoSEQ multiplex PCR assay. A mixture of 60 forward primers for TCR Vbeta segments and 13 reverse primers for TCR Jbeta segments was used in the multiplex PCR. A multiplex PCR assay on genomic DNA amplified the CDR3 region of rearranged TCR beta genes. The Illumina HiSeq System was used to sequence the amplified TCR beta libraries as 87-base-pair reads. For the original study's pipeline: A later analysis counted about 80 million unique TCR beta chains across the roughly 700 repertoires, and 10 million to 11 million of these chains were shared by at least two donors. Raw reads were error-corrected and collapsed into unique sequences by a nearest-neighbor algorithm in which closely related sequences were merged to remove PCR and sequencing errors. To assign V, D and J gene segments, CDR3 sequences were aligned to IMGT reference sequences. For a sequence to be retained, a match of at least six nucleotides was required to both a V gene segment and a J gene segment. Rearrangements were classified as productive when the CDR3 lacked stop codons and remained in frame with V and J, and all other rearrangements were classified as non-productive. Following IMGT convention, CDR3 was defined as the stretch from the second conserved V-encoded cysteine up to the conserved J-encoded phenylalanine. In an earlier analysis of 587 of the donors, sequences lacking an unambiguous match to a single V gene segment were excluded. In an earlier analysis of approximately 500 of the donors, a V segment was called functional when productive rearrangements were above 56.7%, and segregating when the standard deviation between donors exceeded 5%. A statistical classification framework was built to diagnose cytomegalovirus status from the catalog of TCR beta chain sequences. In a later analysis, TCR nucleotide sequences were compared against IMGT/GENE-DB human TR gene sequences so that V and J genes could be assigned. Using the TCRdist pipeline, a later analysis assigned CDR3 sequences along with most-parsimonious VDJ recombination scenarios. In a later analysis, each TCR beta chain was defined by its CDR3 amino acid sequence together with its V-gene family, and reads without a unique V-gene family were excluded. In a later analysis, fewer than 650 highly shared, low-generation-probability nucleotide sequences were removed to address suspected cross-contamination and a sequencing artifact. A later analysis calculated a clonal expansion index for each public chain from normalized within-repertoire ranks of inferred template counts. In a later analysis, generation probabilities were computed using a VDJ recombination model fitted to out-of-frame rearrangements, and the results were checked against IGoR. In a later analysis, TCR-TCR, TCR-HLA and TCR-CMV co-occurrence was scored with hypergeometric tests, and a repertoire-size bias correction was applied to TCR pairs. A later analysis estimated false discovery rates by permuting HLA or CMV assignments 20 times. In a later analysis, co-occurring TCRs were grouped with DBSCAN, and TCRdist sequence similarity was added when clustering was performed within HLA-allele-positive subsets. For co-occurrence clustering, repertoires with fewer than 30,000 or more than 120,000 public chains were excluded, along with roughly 5 repertoires with anomalous nucleotide sharing. The source is immuneACCESS, and TCRdb retained only in-frame sequences with V and J called. Part of the clones is not carried over; for the studies checked, unresolved V genes explain less than half of this, and the remainder is unexplained. V and J calls and clone size are those listed in that table; D and trimming were worked out from the DNA. Here the sample has approximately 190,000 clones; 80% to 90% occur a single time. Together, the top ten hold about 1.2% of the sample.

V is shortened by 3 bases, J by 5 bases, and the region joining them spans 14 bases. The CDR3, cysteine through phenylalanine, is 15 amino acids long. The DNA shown is the 45-base CDR3, in frame from base 1. From a lookup of the germline V gene (reference sequence), CDR1 and CDR2 are LNHDA and SQIVND. The sequenced sample consisted of PBMCs. The chain is encoded by TRBV19 joined to TRBJ1-5, with the D gene not confidently named. This TCR was sampled from a man aged 30 to 45 in good health and CMV-seronegative. The encoded CDR3 is CASSITEITDQPQHF. The DNA sequence reads TGTGCCAGTAGTATCACAGAGATCACTGATCAGCCCCAGCATTTT.